Described below is a single T cell receptor (beta chain) sequence and its context. Here immunoSEQ multiplex PCR was the method, and the copy in TCRdb shows in-frame clones only, minus some. The table includes about 89,000 clones, more than 70% detected once. The donors were members of the validation cohort comprising some 130 subjects, separate from the roughly 700-subject first cohort. This sample is drawn from a study of cytomegalovirus exposure and HLA in healthy donors. The CDR3 runs 15 residues. The V and J ends lost 3 bases and 6 bases, in that order; junction bases with no gene match: 5. Germline V gene lookup returns CDR1 MDHEN and CDR2 SYDVKM.

The chain uses TRBV28 and TRBJ1-6, with 7 bases matching TRBD1. The source is a woman aged 18-30 years in good health and CMV-seropositive. Material for sequencing was PBMCs. CDR3: CASSFRGTANSPLHF. CDR3 in DNA: TGTGCCAGCAGTTTTAGGGGGACAGCTAATTCACCCCTCCACTTT.